One and the same sample provided the 27 T cell receptor beta chains below, sequenced in a study of cytomegalovirus exposure and HLA in healthy donors. Data came from immunoSEQ multiplex PCR; TCRdb stores just in-frame clones and leaves some out. This table holds 150,000 to 200,000 clones, about 95% found once. The source material was PBMCs. The receptors were sampled from a woman aged 18-29 years in good health and CMV-seronegative.

The J gene is TRBJ2-1, the V gene TRBV6-5; D may be TRBD2 (5 bases). CDR3 length equals 16 residues. Germline V gives CDR1 MNHEY, CDR2 SVGAGI. V gave up 4 bases and J gave up 0 bases, with 13 bases separating them. As DNA, the CDR3 is TGTGCCAGCAGTTTTTCCGGGATAAGCTCCTACAATGAGCAGTTCTTC. This gives the protein CASSFSGISSYNEQFF.

As to this clone: At the DNA level, this CDR3 is encoded by other sequences in the same sample as well. This chain connects TRBV30 to TRBJ2-7; 10 bases fit TRBD2. CDR3 size: 13 residues. Germline CDR1 and CDR2: GTSNPN and SVGIG (reference sequence). The CDR3 DNA is TGTGCTTGGGGAAGGCTAGCGGGGGCCGGGCAGTACTTC. As protein: CAWGRLAGAGQYF.

V is TRBV7-9 and J is TRBJ1-3; D is uncertain. This CDR3 comprises 16 residues. The V end lost 1 base, the J end lost 0 bases, and 10 bases lay between the germline ends. The V gene's germline CDR1 is SEHNR and CDR2 FQNEAQ (reference sequence). In DNA form, the CDR3 reads TGTGCCAGCAGCTTAGGGGTCGGGAGCTCTGGAAACACCATATATTTT. Protein product: CASSLGVGSSGNTIYF.

The chain is built from TRBV6-5 and TRBJ2-3; D remains unclear. V lost 8 bases, J lost 3 bases, and 6 bases lay in between. The CDR3 length is 11 residues. Germline CDR1 and CDR2: MNHEY and SVGAGI. The CDR3 protein is CASQQTDTQYF. The DNA for the CDR3 is TGTGCCAGCCAACAGACAGATACGCAGTATTTT.

The gene calls are TRBV19 and TRBJ2-3, with 9 bases lining up with TRBD2. The CDR3 contains 14 residues. The junction had 10 bases not matched to a gene; V was cut back by 7 bases and J by 8 bases. Germline CDR1 is LNHDA and CDR2 is SQIVND (reference sequence). The CDR3 DNA follows: TGTGCCAGTACCCTAGCGGGACTAGAGGGTACGCAGTATTTT. As protein: CASTLAGLEGTQYF.

This rearrangement joins TRBV7-3 to TRBJ2-2; unclear D gene. V lost 5 bases to trimming and J lost 5 bases, with 18 bases between them. CDR1 is SGHTA, CDR2 FQGTGA, per germline. The CDR3 runs to 16 residues. CDR3 in DNA: TGTGCCAGCAGCGGAGACGGAGCCTTAATAACCGGGGAGCTGTTTTTT. The encoded protein is CASSGDGALITGELFF. The full variable domain, completed using reference TRBV7-3 and TRBJ2-2, is GAGVSQTPSNKVTEKGKYVELRCDPISGHTALYWYRQSLGQGPEFLIYFQGTGAADDSGLPNDRFFAVRPEGSVSTLKIQRTERGDSAVYLCASSGDGALITGELFFGEGSRLTVL.

The chain combines TRBV18 with TRBJ1-2; D ambiguous. Germline CDR1 reads KGHSH; CDR2 reads LQKENI. V lost 5 bases, J lost 3 bases, and 10 bases lay in between. The length of the CDR3 is 13 residues. Written as DNA, the CDR3 is TGTGCCAGCTCAGAAGACTGGGACTATGGCTACACCTTC. Its translation is CASSEDWDYGYTF.

The rearrangement links TRBV13 to TRBJ2-7; 7 positions agree with TRBD1. CDR3 size: 13 residues. V lost 5 bases, J lost 1 base, and 2 bases stayed unmatched. Germline V gene sequence: CDR1 PRHDT, CDR2 FYEKMQ (reference sequence). CDR3 region: CASSRDSSYEQYF. The CDR3 DNA reads as TGTGCCAGCAGCCGGGACAGTTCCTACGAGCAGTACTTC.

The chain couples TRBV6-6 to TRBJ1-2; 7 positions match TRBD1. The CDR3 is 16 amino acids. Germline lookup yields CDR1 MNHNY and CDR2 SVGAGI (reference sequence). V was clipped by 5 bases and J by 6 bases; unmatched bases: 15. In DNA, the CDR3 is TGTGCCAGCAGTCCCGGACAGGTCCAGGGGGTGGATGGCTACACCTTC. As protein: CASSPGQVQGVDGYTF.

The chain is built from TRBV4-1 and TRBJ1-5; D unclear. The V end was cut by 1 base, the J end by 6 bases, with 13 bases between. Germline-derived CDR1 and CDR2 are MGHRA and YSYEKL. The CDR3 covers 15 residues. The CDR3 DNA sequence: TGCGCCAGCAGCCAAGGAGGTAAATCCTCTCAGCCCCAGCATTTT. It specifies CASSQGGKSSQPQHF.

In nucleotides, the CDR3 is TGTGCCAGCAGTTTAAGGGGAGGACAGGGAGCGAACACTGAAGCTTTCTTT. Its protein is CASSLRGGQGANTEAFF. The chain joins TRBV27 to TRBJ1-1, with 8 nucleotides matching TRBD1. The germline gives CDR1 MNHEY, CDR2 SMNVEV (reference sequence). V lost 2 bases, J lost 1 base, and 9 bases stayed unmatched. The CDR3 consists of 17 residues.

The chain carries TRBV11-2 and TRBJ2-1, with 10 bases lining up with TRBD1. This CDR3 contains 15 residues. V shed 1 base and J 10 bases; nucleotides not matched to a gene: 7. Germline-derived CDR1 and CDR2 are SGHAT and FQNNGV. CDR3 protein: CASSLGGTGDREQFF. CDR3 sequence (DNA): TGTGCCAGCAGCTTAGGGGGGACAGGGGACCGCGAGCAGTTCTTC.

V and J are TRBV6-1 and TRBJ1-1; D might be TRBD1 (5 bases). The CDR3 is 15 amino acids. Deletions cut 6 bases from V and 2 bases from J, with 16 bases between. Germline V gene data show CDR1 as MNHNS and CDR2 as SASEGT. CDR3 bases: TGTGCCAGCAGACATGGGGGGGGAGTAAACACTGAAGCTTTCTTT. It yields the protein CASRHGGGVNTEAFF.

This chain connects TRBV11-2 to TRBJ2-5; D might be TRBD1 (5 bases). Germline CDR1 is SGHAT and CDR2 is FQNNGV. The CDR3 runs to 13 residues. The V end was cut by 6 bases, the J end by 3 bases, with 11 bases between. The CDR3 bases are TGTGCCAGCAGTTCGACAGCGAAAGAGACCCAGTACTTC. This codes for CASSSTAKETQYF. Full variable domain (rest looked up from reference TRBV11-2 and TRBJ2-5): EAGVAQSPRYKIIEKRQSVAFWCNPISGHATLYWYQQILGQGPKLLIQFQNNGVVDDSQLPKDRFSAERLKGVDSTLKIQPAKLEDSAVYLCASSSTAKETQYFGPGTRLLVL.

V and J are TRBV9 and TRBJ1-3; D not resolved. CDR1 is SGDLS, CDR2 YYNGEE, per germline. Between the trimmed V and J ends, which lost 3 bases and 0 bases, there was a span of 7 bases. The CDR3 runs to 14 residues. The CDR3 here is CASSGRGSGNTIYF. In DNA form, the CDR3 reads TGTGCCAGCAGCGGTCGCGGCTCTGGAAACACCATATATTTT.

This chain uses TRBV7-2 with TRBJ2-7; 7 bases are shared with TRBD1. The CDR3 runs 15 residues. The V gene end was trimmed by 1 base and the J gene end by 2 bases; junction bases not matched to a gene: 5. Germline V gives CDR1 SGHTA, CDR2 FQGNSA. CDR3 protein: CASSLGQGGTYEQYF. The DNA of the CDR3 is TGTGCCAGCAGCTTAGGACAGGGTGGGACCTACGAGCAGTACTTC.

This chain links TRBV7-9 with TRBJ2-7; the match to TRBD1 covers 11 bases. J gave up 2 bases and V 6 bases, and 9 bases lay outside the gene matches. Germline CDR1 SEHNR, CDR2 FQNEAQ (reference sequence). The CDR3 sequence is 16 residues long. CDR3 sequence: CASRRSAGQGAYEQYF. As DNA, the CDR3 is TGTGCCAGCAGACGATCTGCGGGACAGGGGGCCTACGAGCAGTACTTC. Based on the CDR3 plus reference TRBV7-9 and TRBJ2-7, the full variable domain is DTGVSQNPRHKITKRGQNVTFRCDPISEHNRLYWYRQTLGQGPEFLTYFQNEAQLEKSRLLSDRFSAERPKGSFSTLEIQRTEQGDSAMYLCASRRSAGQGAYEQYFGPGTRLTVT.

The gene calls are TRBV9 and TRBJ1-1; the D gene is possibly TRBD1 (5 bases). V was cut by 1 base and J by 5 bases, with 12 bases left in between. The CDR3 consists of 14 residues. Germline V gives CDR1 SGDLS, CDR2 YYNGEE. CDR3 in DNA: TGTGCCAGCAGCGTATACGGGGGGGGGACTGAAGCTTTCTTT. The encoded protein is CASSVYGGGTEAFF.

V is TRBV9 and J is TRBJ2-2; unclear D gene. With 3 bases removed from V and 1 base from J, the gap between germline ends came to 10 bases. The CDR3 totals 15 residues. Germline lookup yields CDR1 SGDLS and CDR2 YYNGEE. CDR3 sequence reads: CASSAELENTGELFF. DNA for the CDR3: TGTGCCAGCAGCGCCGAACTCGAGAACACCGGGGAGCTGTTTTTT.

This clone was observed a single time. The V call is TRBV19, the J call TRBJ2-5, with 10 bases identical to TRBD2. V dropped 7 bases and J dropped 4; count of bases not matched to a gene: 6. This CDR3 is built from 14 residues. The germline gives CDR1 LNHDA, CDR2 SQIVND (reference sequence). The DNA of the CDR3 is TGTGCCAGTATCCAAGCGGGGGGGCGAGAGACCCAGTACTTC. As protein: CASIQAGGRETQYF.

The gene calls are TRBV19 and TRBJ2-3, with D perhaps TRBD2 (5 bases). The ends were cut back, 5 bases at V and 6 bases at J, with 18 bases in the middle. The CDR3 is 15 residues long. Germline CDR1 and CDR2: LNHDA and SQIVND (reference sequence). CDR3 protein: CASSEEGVRSDTQYF. The CDR3 region has the DNA TGTGCCAGTAGTGAAGAGGGAGTACGTTCTGATACGCAGTATTTT.

This sequence joins TRBV5-1 and TRBJ2-1; 8 nucleotides agree with TRBD1. CDR3 size: 13 residues. Germline trimming cut 3 bases from V and 4 bases from J; bases unmatched to any gene: 0. Germline-derived CDR1 and CDR2 are SGHRS and YFSETQ. The CDR3 protein is CASSWTGYNEQFF. CDR3 nucleotides: TGCGCCAGCAGCTGGACAGGGTACAATGAGCAGTTCTTC.

The gene calls are TRBV27 and TRBJ2-7; D might be TRBD1 (5 bases). With 0 bases removed from V and 3 bases from J, the gap between germline ends came to 6 bases. The germline CDR1 and CDR2 sequences are MNHEY and SMNVEV (reference sequence). This CDR3 comprises 13 residues. CDR3 sequence reads: CASSLSQVYEQYF. The CDR3 nucleotides are TGTGCCAGCAGTTTATCACAGGTCTACGAGCAGTACTTC.

V and J are TRBV9 and TRBJ2-7, with a possible D match to TRBD2 (5 bases). The CDR3 spans 14 residues. Trimming stripped 4 bases from V and 6 bases from J, with 17 bases between. CDR1 SGDLS and CDR2 YYNGEE come from the germline V gene. The CDR3 DNA sequence: TGTGCCAGCAGCCCCTCGAGGGTTGACGGCGAGCAGTACTTC. It codes for CASSPSRVDGEQYF.

In nucleotides, the CDR3 is TGTGCCAGCAGCACCCAGGGCGGAGGCACAGATACGCAGTATTTT. It yields the protein CASSTQGGGTDTQYF. This sequence joins TRBV7-2 and TRBJ2-3; D is possibly TRBD1 (5 bases). Germline V lookup: CDR1 SGHTA, CDR2 FQGNSA. The CDR3 sequence is 15 residues long. Trimming took 5 bases from V and 1 from J, leaving 13 bases between them.

This rearrangement joins TRBV18 to TRBJ2-5; the D gene is possibly TRBD1 (5 bases). The CDR3 consists of 13 residues. V was cut by 4 bases and J by 5 bases, with 11 bases left in between. CDR1 KGHSH and CDR2 LQKENI come from the germline V gene. The CDR3: CASSRGAEETQYF. For the CDR3, the DNA is TGTGCCAGCTCACGTGGGGCTGAGGAGACCCAGTACTTC.

This sequence joins TRBV19 and TRBJ1-2, with D tentatively TRBD1 (5 bases). The germline V gene has CDR1 LNHDA and CDR2 SQIVND (reference sequence). The CDR3 is made up of 19 amino acids. Trimming left V 6 bases short and J 0 bases short, with 26 bases between. In nucleotides, the CDR3 is TGTGCCAGTAGCTTCTTAAGTCTGGACATAGGTTCATCTAACTATGGCTACACCTTC. Protein sequence: CASSFLSLDIGSSNYGYTF.